Listed below are T cell receptor beta chains from one sample, sequenced in a study of OX40 agonist ivuxolimab in advanced cancers. This table comes from immunoSEQ multiplex PCR, and its TCRdb copy is limited to in-frame clones, with some not included. The data hold 30,000 to 45,000 clones, with 82% observed a single time. The source was CD4+ or CD8+ T cells sorted from blood, collected in a trial of the OX40 agonist ivuxolimab. The receptor set was obtained from an adult with an advanced solid tumor such as melanoma, head and neck, liver or kidney cancer. The CDR3 runs from the conserved cysteine through the conserved F or W. The order of the fields is D gene, V gene, J gene, CDR3 DNA, CDR3 protein. A D gene is named only where the DNA matches it firmly.

d_gene: TRBD1
v_gene: TRBV4-2
j_gene: TRBJ2-7
CDR3nt: TGTGCCAGCAGCTCGAGGACAGGTGATGTGCAGTACTTC
CDR3aa: CASSSRTGDVQYF

d_gene: TRBD2
v_gene: TRBV19
j_gene: TRBJ2-6
CDR3nt: TGTGCCAGTAGGATCAGACTAGCGGGGGAGCATTCGTCTGGGGCCAACGTCCTGACTTTC
CDR3aa: CASRIRLAGEHSSGANVLTF

d_gene: TRBD2
v_gene: TRBV19
j_gene: TRBJ2-1
CDR3nt: TGTGCCAGTAGTATAATCACTAGCGGGAGAGGTGAGCAGTTCTTC
CDR3aa: CASSIITSGRGEQFF

d_gene: -
v_gene: TRBV19
j_gene: TRBJ2-1
CDR3nt: TGTGCCAGTAGTAGAGAGGGCCCCTACAATGAGCAGTTCTTC
CDR3aa: CASSREGPYNEQFF

d_gene: -
v_gene: TRBV6-5
j_gene: TRBJ1-1
CDR3nt: TGTGCCAGCAGTTTGCAGGGTGAAGCTTTCTTT
CDR3aa: CASSLQGEAFF

d_gene: -
v_gene: TRBV5-6
j_gene: TRBJ2-7
CDR3nt: TGTGCCAGCAGCTTGTATGTTGCAGGGGGGGAGCAGTACTTC
CDR3aa: CASSLYVAGGEQYF

d_gene: -
v_gene: TRBV15
j_gene: TRBJ1-6
CDR3nt: TGTGCCACCAGCAGTAGAACCATACAGGGAGCTAATTCACCCCTCCACTTT
CDR3aa: CATSSRTIQGANSPLHF

d_gene: TRBD1
v_gene: TRBV2
j_gene: TRBJ1-6
CDR3nt: TGTGCCAGCAGCGAACGACAGGGGGTAGCTTCACCCCTCCACTTT
CDR3aa: CASSERQGVASPLHF

d_gene: TRBD1
v_gene: TRBV6-6
j_gene: TRBJ1-5
CDR3nt: TGTGCCAGCAGTTTGGGACAGGCGTTCAGCAATCAGCCCCAGCATTTT
CDR3aa: CASSLGQAFSNQPQHF

d_gene: -
v_gene: TRBV18
j_gene: TRBJ1-1
CDR3nt: TGTGCCAGCTCACCACGACAGGTACGAGACACTGAAGCTTTCTTT
CDR3aa: CASSPRQVRDTEAFF